This T cell receptor beta chain derives from a study of blood T cells in healthy people across ages. The second PCR ran about 6 to 11 cycles with a sample-barcoded 5' primer and J-beta primers. Researchers report that a template-switch adaptor with 12 random nucleotides tagged each cDNA molecule. Each CDR3 protein gets one entry after TCRdb re-called the 5' RACE reads with MiXCR. The table lists 900,000 to 950,000 distinct CDR3 sequences, approximately 32% of them singletons. Worth noting for this clonotype: A read error may produce the germline difference seen at one junction end.

The CDR3 totals 14 residues. CDR1 SGHTA and CDR2 FQGNSA come from the germline V gene. These data are also associated with another study on T cells of mothers and their children. That work contributes: Roughly six children and their three healthy Caucasian mothers were the donors. All extracted RNA went into cDNA synthesis, about 1.4 ug per 15 ul. Nobody spotted any persistent microchimeric T cell clones.

This chain uses TRBV7-2 with TRBJ1-1; D may be TRBD1 (5 bases). The specimen sequenced was blood. The sequence came from a woman aged 35 to 49 in good health. The CDR3 loop is CAGSKNGQNTEAFF. The DNA of the CDR3 is TGTGCCGGCAGCAAAAACGGACAGAACACTGAAGCTTTCTTT.